What follows is one T cell receptor (beta chain) and its context. Chain pairing is unknown; alpha and beta were sequenced separately. Clones were sequenced by immunoSEQ multiplex PCR, and TCRdb holds only the in-frame ones, with some missing. The sample holds 85,000 to 100,000 clones, roughly 88% seen once. Sorting used thawed, overnight-rested PBMC stained with anti-CD3, a viability dye and GMM-loaded CD1B tetramer. CD1B tetramers were loaded with Rhodococcus equi-derived C32 glucose monomycolate. Tetramer-sorted PBMC had been CD14 monocyte-depleted before freezing. Each donor contributed some 96,000 sorted tetramer-negative cells. These data are taken from a study of T cells in tuberculosis. Study-wide points: T cells binding CD1B-GMM tetramer weakly possibly escaped the sort.

This CDR3 region has 15 residues. V was cut by 10 bases and J by 6 bases, with 24 bases left in between. Germline CDR1 is LNHDA and CDR2 is SQIVND (reference sequence). The rearrangement links TRBV19 to TRBJ1-2; tentative D call: TRBD1 (5 bases). This clonotype was obtained from an adult woman with latent tuberculosis. Specimen: CD1b-GMM tetramer-negative cells sorted from PBMCs. The CDR3 DNA reads as TGTGCCACCGCCCCCCCAGGGCTCTGGAAGAATGGCTACACCTTC. Translation gives CATAPPGLWKNGYTF.